A single sample is the source of the 26 T cell receptor beta chains below, sequenced in a study of cytomegalovirus exposure and HLA in healthy donors. Data came from immunoSEQ multiplex PCR; TCRdb stores just in-frame clones and leaves some out. The sample holds some 130,000 clones, 84% seen once. The sequencing sample was made of PBMCs. Receptors were obtained from a woman in her twenties or thirties in good health and CMV-seronegative.

This chain uses TRBV6-5 with TRBJ2-1; 10 bases are a match to TRBD1. The V gene's germline CDR1 is MNHEY and CDR2 SVGAGI. The CDR3 contains 15 residues. The J segment lost 6 bases and the V segment lost 5 bases, leaving 7 bases of the junction unmatched. The CDR3 sequence: CASSRPGQGINEQFF. CDR3 coding DNA: TGTGCCAGCAGTCGACCGGGACAGGGGATCAATGAGCAGTTCTTC.

The CDR3 DNA reads TGTGCCAGCAGGGGGTCTAGCGGGGACAATGAGCAGTTCTTC. Protein sequence: CASRGSSGDNEQFF. The chain employs TRBV5-4 and TRBJ2-1, with TRBD2 identical over 9 bases. The germline CDR1 and CDR2 sequences are SGHNT and YYREEE (reference sequence). This CDR3 contains 14 residues. J gave up 5 bases and V 5 bases, and 5 bases lay outside the gene matches. The full variable domain, with the rest looked up from reference TRBV5-4 and TRBJ2-1, is ETGVTQSPTHLIKTRGQQVTLRCSSQSGHNTVSWYQQALGQGPQFIFQYYREEENGRGNFPPRFSGLQFPNYSSELNVNALELDDSALYLCASRGSSGDNEQFFGPGTRLTVL.

This clone occurred a few times. V gene TRBV19 combines with J gene TRBJ2-3, with a tentative D call TRBD2 (6 bases). Trimming shortened V by 6 bases and J by 2 bases, and 12 bases separated the two germline ends. Germline CDR1 LNHDA, CDR2 SQIVND (reference sequence). This CDR3 contains 14 residues. The CDR3 here is CASRRRGDTDTQYF. The DNA of the CDR3 is TGTGCCAGTAGGAGGCGGGGCGACACAGATACGCAGTATTTT. The entire variable domain, with the rest obtained from reference TRBV19 and TRBJ2-3, is as follows: DGGITQSPKYLFRKEGQNVTLSCEQNLNHDAMYWYRQDPGQGLRLIYYSQIVNDFQKGDIAEGYSVSREKKESFPLTVTSAQKNPTAFYLCASRRRGDTDTQYFGPGTRLTVL.

This sequence joins TRBV2 and TRBJ1-6, with TRBD1 as a possible D gene (6 bases). V gave up 1 base and J gave up 5 bases, with 21 bases separating them. The CDR3 is made up of 19 amino acids. Germline loops: CDR1 SNHLY, CDR2 FYNNEI. This CDR3 is CASSEVYPGALGNNSPLHF. CDR3 DNA: TGTGCCAGCAGTGAAGTTTACCCAGGGGCTCTAGGAAATAATTCACCCCTCCACTTT.

This clone appeared a single time. V is TRBV2 and J is TRBJ1-6, with 8 bases identical to TRBD1. Germline CDR1 reads SNHLY; CDR2 reads FYNNEI. The V and J ends lost 4 bases and 4 bases, in that order; junction bases with no gene match: 9. The CDR3 is made up of 17 amino acids. The CDR3 region is CASSVFQGAMYNSPLHF. CDR3 nucleotides: TGTGCCAGCAGTGTGTTTCAGGGGGCTATGTATAATTCACCCCTCCACTTT.

CDR3 loop: CASSRDRVGTDTQYF. DNA of the CDR3: TGTGCCAGCTCACGAGACAGGGTGGGAACAGATACGCAGTATTTT. The chain joins TRBV18 to TRBJ2-3; TRBD1 matches at 7 bases. Germline CDR1 reads KGHSH; CDR2 reads LQKENI. V gave up 4 bases and J gave up 3 bases; unmatched junction bases: 7. The CDR3 has 15 residues.

V usage is TRBV18 and J usage is TRBJ1-6; D may be TRBD1 (5 bases). The CDR3 contains 15 residues. V lost 0 bases and J lost 7, with 10 bases in between. Germline CDR1 reads KGHSH; CDR2 reads LQKENI. CDR3 protein: CASSPPAGNNSPLHF. In nucleotides, the CDR3 is TGTGCCAGCTCACCACCGGCAGGGAACAATTCACCCCTCCACTTT.

The J gene is TRBJ2-7, the V gene TRBV9; D not resolved. The CDR3 spans 14 residues. Trimming removed 0 bases from V and 4 bases from J, with 11 bases in between. CDR1 SGDLS and CDR2 YYNGEE come from the germline V gene. DNA of the CDR3: TGTGCCAGCAGCGTAGGGCTAGTCCCTTACGAGCAGTACTTC. Amino acid sequence: CASSVGLVPYEQYF.

J is TRBJ2-7 and V is TRBV5-1, with 9 bases aligning to TRBD1. Germline V lookup: CDR1 SGHRS, CDR2 YFSETQ. Losses at the gene ends were 0 bases for V and 2 bases for J; bases not matched to a gene: 6. The CDR3 has 16 amino acids. CDR3 protein: CASSLDPGQGAYEQYF. CDR3 nucleotides: TGCGCCAGCAGCTTGGATCCGGGACAGGGTGCCTACGAGCAGTACTTC.

The chain couples TRBV2 to TRBJ1-1; tentatively, D is TRBD1 (6 bases). V was trimmed by 4 bases and J by 8 bases, leaving 11 bases between them. This CDR3 contains 12 residues. Germline loops: CDR1 SNHLY, CDR2 FYNNEI. CDR3 in DNA: TGTGCCAGCAGTGCAAACAGGGCAGAAGCTTTCTTT. As protein: CASSANRAEAFF.

The chain recombines TRBV7-8 with TRBJ2-1, with D possibly being TRBD1 (5 bases). This CDR3 contains 14 residues. Germline loops: CDR1 SGHVS, CDR2 FQNEAQ. Trimming stripped 1 base from V and 9 bases from J, with 13 bases between. DNA of the CDR3: TGTGCCAGCAGCTTAGTTGGGGTAAGGGGTGAGCAGTTCTTC. Protein sequence: CASSLVGVRGEQFF.

V usage is TRBV5-6 and J usage is TRBJ2-1; tentative D call: TRBD1 (5 bases). In germline, CDR1 is SGHDT, CDR2 YYEEEE. Trimming took off 4 bases at V and 10 bases at J, with 12 bases between the two ends. There are 12 residues in the CDR3. CDR3 region: CASSRDKGEQFF. CDR3 coding DNA: TGTGCCAGCAGCCGAGACAAGGGGGAGCAGTTCTTC.

This clone appeared once. The chain has TRBV7-9 and TRBJ1-2, with D unclear. V lost 5 bases and J 8 bases, leaving 12 bases between the germline ends. The CDR3 covers 12 residues. The germline V gene has CDR1 SEHNR and CDR2 FQNEAQ (reference sequence). Here the CDR3 reads CASSPHPGGYTF. DNA of the CDR3: TGTGCCAGCAGCCCACATCCGGGGGGCTACACCTTC.

This chain uses TRBV19 with TRBJ2-1, with TRBD1 matching over 7 bases. J gave up 0 bases and V 7 bases, and 6 bases lay outside the gene matches. From germline, CDR1 is LNHDA and CDR2 SQIVND (reference sequence). The CDR3 sequence is 15 residues long. Here the CDR3 DNA reads TGTGCCAGTAATACTAGGGGGCGCTCCTACAATGAGCAGTTCTTC. It codes for CASNTRGRSYNEQFF.

The J gene is TRBJ1-4, the V gene TRBV5-1; 11 bases align to TRBD1. Looked up from germline, CDR1 is SGHRS and CDR2 is YFSETQ. The CDR3 is 15 residues long. J lost 7 bases, V lost 4 bases, and 6 bases had no gene match. Written as DNA, the CDR3 is TGCGCCAGCAGCGGATGGACAGGGGGCGGTGAAAAACTGTTTTTT. Residues: CASSGWTGGGEKLFF.

V is TRBV19 and J is TRBJ1-2; TRBD1 matches 9 bases. Germline CDR1 reads LNHDA; CDR2 reads SQIVND (reference sequence). The V gene end was trimmed by 5 bases and the J gene end by 7 bases; junction bases not matched to a gene: 11. The CDR3 extends over 15 amino acids. The DNA for the CDR3 is TGTGCCAGTAGTGGAGGGACAGGGTGGCTTGGTGGCTACACCTTC. Translating gives CASSGGTGWLGGYTF.

This clone has at least ten counts. The J gene is TRBJ1-5, the V gene TRBV6-6; TRBD1 aligns across 7 bases. Germline values: CDR1 MNHNY, CDR2 SVGAGI (reference sequence). The CDR3 runs 15 residues. Trimming cost V 6 bases and J 2 bases; bases outside gene matches: 7. In DNA, the CDR3 is TGTGCCAGCAGATCGACAGGGATGGGCAATCAGCCCCAGCATTTT. Translated, it gives CASRSTGMGNQPQHF.

The rearrangement uses TRBV19 and TRBJ1-2; TRBD1 matches at 9 bases. V dropped 3 bases and J dropped 4; count of bases not matched to a gene: 3. The CDR3 consists of 14 residues. Germline CDR1 is LNHDA and CDR2 is SQIVND (reference sequence). The DNA of the CDR3 is TGTGCCAGTAGTATCCCGGGACAGGGCTATGGCTACACCTTC. Residues: CASSIPGQGYGYTF.

The V and J genes are TRBV18 and TRBJ2-2, with D perhaps matching TRBD1 (6 bases). Germline V gives CDR1 KGHSH, CDR2 LQKENI. V was trimmed by 5 bases and J by 6 bases, leaving 10 bases between them. This CDR3 has 13 residues. This chain's CDR3 is CASSSQGSGELFF. CDR3 sequence (DNA): TGTGCCAGCTCATCCCAGGGGTCCGGGGAGCTGTTTTTT.

J is TRBJ2-3 and V is TRBV6-1; a possible D gene is TRBD1 (6 bases). V lost 0 bases to trimming and J lost 1 base, with 14 bases between them. The CDR3 is 17 residues long. The germline gives CDR1 MNHNS, CDR2 SASEGT. This CDR3 reads CASSEARWGPRTDTQYF. The CDR3 bases are TGTGCCAGCAGTGAAGCGCGTTGGGGGCCCCGCACAGATACGCAGTATTTT.

The count of this clone is one. The J gene is TRBJ1-2, the V gene TRBV2, with D perhaps TRBD1 (5 bases). Per germline, CDR1 SNHLY and CDR2 FYNNEI. This CDR3 is 15 amino acids long. V lost 4 bases, J lost 4 bases, and 16 bases lay in between. CDR3 in DNA: TGTGCCAGCAGTGTAACAATCCAGGGCGCCTATGGCTACACCTTC. This codes for CASSVTIQGAYGYTF. Variable domain in full (rest from reference TRBV2 and TRBJ1-2): EPEVTQTPSHQVTQMGQEVILRCVPISNHLYFYWYRQILGQKVEFLVSFYNNEISEKSEIFDDQFSVERPDGSNFTLKIRSTKLEDSAMYFCASSVTIQGAYGYTFGSGTRLTVV.

The chain couples TRBV28 to TRBJ2-7, with 9 bases fitting TRBD1. The CDR3 has 15 residues. J gave up 4 bases and V 6 bases, and 10 bases lay outside the gene matches. Germline assignment: CDR1 MDHEN and CDR2 SYDVKM. The CDR3 here is CASSTGQGNWYEQYF. The DNA for the CDR3 is TGTGCCAGCAGCACGGGACAGGGCAACTGGTACGAGCAGTACTTC.

J is TRBJ2-4 and V is TRBV28; D might be TRBD1 or TRBD2, each matching 7 bases. V was cut by 10 bases and J by 3 bases, with 10 bases left in between. The CDR3 is 12 amino acids. Per the germline V gene, CDR1 is MDHEN and CDR2 is SYDVKM. The CDR3 sequence: CATRGGKNIQYF. DNA of the CDR3: TGTGCCACCAGGGGGGGCAAAAACATTCAGTACTTC.

The rearrangement uses TRBV18 and TRBJ2-2, with D perhaps TRBD2 (5 bases). The CDR3 contains 15 residues. The V end lost 2 bases, the J end lost 4 bases, and 11 bases lay between the germline ends. CDR1 is KGHSH, CDR2 LQKENI, per germline. The CDR3 DNA follows: TGTGCCAGCTCACCAGTTGAGGGTATCACCGGGGAGCTGTTTTTT. Its protein product is CASSPVEGITGELFF.

The rearrangement uses TRBV7-9 and TRBJ1-4; possible D gene TRBD1, 6 bases. This CDR3 region has 14 residues. Germline values: CDR1 SEHNR, CDR2 FQNEAQ (reference sequence). V lost 2 bases, J lost 10 bases, and 14 bases lay in between. CDR3 amino acids: CASSLSGEGGKLFF. For the CDR3, the DNA is TGTGCCAGCAGCTTATCAGGGGAAGGTGGAAAACTGTTTTTT.

This chain uses TRBV27 with TRBJ1-6, with 7 bases identical to TRBD1. With 2 bases clipped from V and 3 bases from J, the junction kept 10 bases outside the gene matches. In germline, CDR1 is MNHEY, CDR2 SMNVEV (reference sequence). The CDR3 totals 18 residues. CDR3 in DNA: TGTGCCAGCAGTTTAACTAGACAGGGTCATCGCTATAATTCACCCCTCCACTTT. Translation gives CASSLTRQGHRYNSPLHF.